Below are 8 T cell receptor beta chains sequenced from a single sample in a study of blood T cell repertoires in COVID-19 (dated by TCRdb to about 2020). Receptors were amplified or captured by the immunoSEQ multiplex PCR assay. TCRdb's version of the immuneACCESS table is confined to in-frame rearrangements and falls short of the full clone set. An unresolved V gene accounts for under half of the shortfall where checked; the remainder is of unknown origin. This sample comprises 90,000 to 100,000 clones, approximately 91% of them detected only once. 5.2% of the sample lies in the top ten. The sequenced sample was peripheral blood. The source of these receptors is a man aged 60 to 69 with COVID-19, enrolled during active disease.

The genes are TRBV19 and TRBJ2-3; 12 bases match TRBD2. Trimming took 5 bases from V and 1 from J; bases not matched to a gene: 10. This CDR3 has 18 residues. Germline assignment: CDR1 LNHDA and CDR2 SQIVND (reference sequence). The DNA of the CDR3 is TGTGCCAGTAGTCCCCCTAGCGGGAGGGGCTTCGGCACAGATACGCAGTATTTT. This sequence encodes CASSPPSGRGFGTDTQYF.

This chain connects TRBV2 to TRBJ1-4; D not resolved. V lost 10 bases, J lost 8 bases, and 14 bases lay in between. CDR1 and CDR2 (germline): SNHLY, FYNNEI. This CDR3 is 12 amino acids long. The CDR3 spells CATAEGGEKLFF. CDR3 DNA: TGTGCCACCGCAGAGGGCGGCGAAAAACTGTTTTTT. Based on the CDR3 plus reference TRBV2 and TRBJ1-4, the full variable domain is EPEVTQTPSHQVTQMGQEVILRCVPISNHLYFYWYRQILGQKVEFLVSFYNNEISEKSEIFDDQFSVERPDGSNFTLKIRSTKLEDSAMYFCATAEGGEKLFFGSGTQLSVL.

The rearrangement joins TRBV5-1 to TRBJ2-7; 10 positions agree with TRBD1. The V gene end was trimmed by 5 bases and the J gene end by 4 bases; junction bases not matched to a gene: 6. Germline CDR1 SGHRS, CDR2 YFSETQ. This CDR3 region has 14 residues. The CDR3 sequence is CASRTGTGEYEQYF. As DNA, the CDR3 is TGCGCCAGCAGGACCGGGACAGGGGAATACGAGCAGTACTTC.

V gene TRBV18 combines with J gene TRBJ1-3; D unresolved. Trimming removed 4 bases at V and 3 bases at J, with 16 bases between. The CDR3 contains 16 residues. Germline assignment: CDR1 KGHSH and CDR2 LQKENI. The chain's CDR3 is CASSRDILSDGNTIYF. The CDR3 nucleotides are TGTGCCAGCTCACGAGACATACTCTCTGATGGAAACACCATATATTTT.

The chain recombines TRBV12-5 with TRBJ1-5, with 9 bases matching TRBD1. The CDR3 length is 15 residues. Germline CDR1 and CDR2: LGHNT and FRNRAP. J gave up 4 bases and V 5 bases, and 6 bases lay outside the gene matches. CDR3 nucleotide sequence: TGTGCTAGTGGTACGGGACAGGGCTCGAATCAGCCCCAGCATTTT. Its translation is CASGTGQGSNQPQHF. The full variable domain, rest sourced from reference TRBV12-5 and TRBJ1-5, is DARVTQTPRHKVTEMGQEVTMRCQPILGHNTVFWYRQTMMQGLELLAYFRNRAPLDDSGMPKDRFSAEMPDATLATLKIQPSEPRDSAVYFCASGTGQGSNQPQHFGDGTRLSIL.

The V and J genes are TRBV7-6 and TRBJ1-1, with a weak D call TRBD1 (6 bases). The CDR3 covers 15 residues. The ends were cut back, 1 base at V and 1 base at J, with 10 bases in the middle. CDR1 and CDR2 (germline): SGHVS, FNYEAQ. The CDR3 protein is CASSLEGQPNTEAFF. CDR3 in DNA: TGTGCCAGCAGCTTAGAGGGACAACCGAACACTGAAGCTTTCTTT.

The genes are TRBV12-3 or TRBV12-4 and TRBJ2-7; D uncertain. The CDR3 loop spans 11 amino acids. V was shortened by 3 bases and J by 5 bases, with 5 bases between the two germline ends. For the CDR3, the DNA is TGTGCCAGCAGTTTTAGCAACGAGCAGTACTTC. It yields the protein CASSFSNEQYF.

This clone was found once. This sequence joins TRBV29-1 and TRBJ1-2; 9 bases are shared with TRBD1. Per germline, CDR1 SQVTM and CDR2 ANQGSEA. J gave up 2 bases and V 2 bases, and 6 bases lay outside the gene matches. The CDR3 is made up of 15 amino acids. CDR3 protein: CSVETWTGANYGYTF. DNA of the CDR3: TGCAGCGTTGAAACTTGGACAGGGGCGAACTATGGCTACACCTTC.